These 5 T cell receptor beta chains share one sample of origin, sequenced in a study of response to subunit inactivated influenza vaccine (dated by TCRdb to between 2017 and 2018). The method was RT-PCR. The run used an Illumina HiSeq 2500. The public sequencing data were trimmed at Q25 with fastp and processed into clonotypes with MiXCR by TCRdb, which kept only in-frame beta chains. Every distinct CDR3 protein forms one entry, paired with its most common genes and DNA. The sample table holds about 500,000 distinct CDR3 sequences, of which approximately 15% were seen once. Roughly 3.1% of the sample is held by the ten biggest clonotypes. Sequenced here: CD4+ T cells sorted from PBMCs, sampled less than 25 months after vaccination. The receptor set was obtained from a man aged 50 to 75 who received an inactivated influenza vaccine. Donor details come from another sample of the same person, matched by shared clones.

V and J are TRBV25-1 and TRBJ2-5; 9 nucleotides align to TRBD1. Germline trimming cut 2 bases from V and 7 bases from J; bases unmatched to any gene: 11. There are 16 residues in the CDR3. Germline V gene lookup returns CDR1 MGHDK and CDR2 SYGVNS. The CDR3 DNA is TGTGCCAGCAGTGAAAAACCCGGGACAGGGAGAGGGACCCAGTACTTC. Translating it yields CASSEKPGTGRGTQYF.

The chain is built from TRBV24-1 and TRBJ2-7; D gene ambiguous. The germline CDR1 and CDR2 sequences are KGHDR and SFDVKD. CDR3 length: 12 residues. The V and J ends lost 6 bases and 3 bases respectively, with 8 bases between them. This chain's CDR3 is CATSMGGYEQYF. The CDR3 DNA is TGTGCCACCAGTATGGGCGGCTACGAGCAGTACTTC.

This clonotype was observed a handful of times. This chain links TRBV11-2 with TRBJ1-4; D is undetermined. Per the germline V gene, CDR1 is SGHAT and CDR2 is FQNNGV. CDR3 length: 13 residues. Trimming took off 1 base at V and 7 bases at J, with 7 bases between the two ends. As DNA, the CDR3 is TGTGCCAGCAGCTTAGTGCTAGTTGAAAAACTGTTTTTT. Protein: CASSLVLVEKLFF.

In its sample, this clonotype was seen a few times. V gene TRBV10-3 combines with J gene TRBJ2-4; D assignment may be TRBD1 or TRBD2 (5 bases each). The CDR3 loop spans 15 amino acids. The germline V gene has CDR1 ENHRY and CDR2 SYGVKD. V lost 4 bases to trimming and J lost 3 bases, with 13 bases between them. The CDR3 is CAISGGALGKNIQYF. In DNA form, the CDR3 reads TGTGCCATCAGTGGAGGGGCCTTAGGCAAAAACATTCAGTACTTC.

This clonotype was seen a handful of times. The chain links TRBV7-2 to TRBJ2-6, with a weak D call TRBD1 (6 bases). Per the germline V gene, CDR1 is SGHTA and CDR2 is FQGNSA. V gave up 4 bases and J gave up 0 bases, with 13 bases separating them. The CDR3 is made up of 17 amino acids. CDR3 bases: TGTGCCAGCAGCTACCAACAGGGCATCTCTGGGGCCAACGTCCTGACTTTC. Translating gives CASSYQQGISGANVLTF.